A selection of T cell receptor beta chains follows, all from one sample in a study of T cells in localized non-small cell lung cancer. The data were produced by immunoSEQ multiplex PCR, yet TCRdb's version contains in-frame clones alone and is incomplete. The sample holds roughly 29,000 clones, around 81% seen once. The material sequenced was peripheral blood mononuclear cells, taken before any cancer treatment. Source of these receptors: a man aged 35-69 years with stage III lung adenocarcinoma. Both conserved end residues are part of each CDR3. The order of the fields is clone size, D gene, V gene, J gene, CDR3 DNA, CDR3 protein. The D gene is left open where the match is weak. The size field is filled for only some rows; it gives once, few, many or a size class.

NA,NA,TRBV6-1,TRBJ2-4,TGTGCCAGCAGTGAAACCCCGACACACATTCAGTACTTC,CASSETPTHIQYF
NA,NA,TRBV18,TRBJ2-4,TGTGCCAGCTCACCGGAGGGTAGAGGGGCCAAAAACATTCAGTACTTC,CASSPEGRGAKNIQYF
NA,NA,TRBV10-3,TRBJ2-2,TGTGCCATCAGTGCACCGACCTCAATCAACACCGGGGAGCTGTTTTTT,CAISAPTSINTGELFF
NA,NA,TRBV6-5,TRBJ2-2,TGTGCCACCCGAAAGGGCGGGGAGCTGTTTTTT,CATRKGGELFF
NA,TRBD2,TRBV6-4,TRBJ2-5,TGTGCCAGCAGCATACTAGCGGGGGGGGAGACCCAGTACTTC,CASSILAGGETQYF
NA,NA,TRBV30,TRBJ1-4,TGTGCCTGGACGCGGGATGAGGGTGAAAAACTGTTTTTT,CAWTRDEGEKLFF
once,NA,TRBV5-1,TRBJ1-5,TGCGCCAGCAGTGCCGGACCCGATCAGCCCCAGCATTTT,CASSAGPDQPQHF
NA,NA,TRBV10-3,TRBJ2-1,TGTGCCATCAGTGAGTCCTCGCCAGCGGGTTACAATGAGCAGTTCTTC,CAISESSPAGYNEQFF
NA,TRBD1,TRBV5-5,TRBJ2-2,TGTGCCAGCGGCCTCCGGGACAGAAAAGACACCGGGGAGCTGTTTTTT,CASGLRDRKDTGELFF
NA,NA,TRBV10-3,TRBJ2-3,TGTGCCATCAGCGTACAGGGAGGCACAGATACGCAGTATTTT,CAISVQGGTDTQYF
few,NA,TRBV9,TRBJ2-7,TGTGCCAGCAGCGCCGCTCGGTATCCCTACGAGCAGTACTTC,CASSAARYPYEQYF
NA,TRBD1,TRBV6-5,TRBJ1-2,TGTGCCAGCAGGTCCTCAGGGGGCGGGGACTATGGCTACACCTTC,CASRSSGGGDYGYTF